The 5 T cell receptor beta chains given below trace back to one sample, sequenced in a study of T cell repertoires in cytomegalovirus infection (dated by TCRdb to 2018 to 2020). Sequencing was carried out with an Illumina HiSeq 1500. The public reads were quality trimmed at Q25 with fastp and then assembled into clones with MiXCR by TCRdb, keeping productive beta chains. Entries that share a CDR3 protein sequence are merged under the most common genes and DNA. The sample table shows some 350,000 distinct CDR3 sequences, and approximately 18% are seen once. The ten top clones hold around 9.3% of the sample. The sample comprised PBMCs. The receptors shown here come from a human donor in good health (CMV status not recorded). Some clones in this sample may be carry-over from other donors' samples.

This clonotype was found many times. The rearrangement uses TRBV7-6 and TRBJ2-3, with 7 bases aligning to TRBD2. This CDR3 is built from 16 residues. CDR1 and CDR2 from the germline V gene are SGHVS and FNYEAQ. With 5 bases clipped from V and 5 bases from J, the junction kept 13 bases outside the gene matches. The CDR3 is CASSLRGGRGRDTQYF. CDR3 DNA: TGTGCCAGCAGCCTCCGGGGCGGGAGAGGAAGAGATACGCAGTATTTT.

Only a few counts were recorded for this clonotype. This rearrangement joins TRBV19 to TRBJ2-1; possibly TRBD2 for D (6 bases). Germline loops: CDR1 LNHDA, CDR2 SQIVND (reference sequence). The CDR3 covers 14 residues. V lost 1 base and J 6 bases, leaving 10 bases between the germline ends. The CDR3 spells CASSIGAGSNEQFF. CDR3 DNA sequence: TGTGCCAGTAGTATAGGAGCGGGTTCCAATGAGCAGTTCTTC.

This clonotype was observed a handful of times. A much larger clonotype is one base distant, so this may be a read error. V is TRBV7-4 and J is TRBJ2-1, with 7 bases lining up with TRBD1. Germline V lookup: CDR1 SGHVT, CDR2 SQSDAQ. CDR3 length: 13 amino acids. Trimming cost V 8 bases and J 0 bases; bases outside gene matches: 1. The CDR3, as DNA: TGTGCCAGCCAGGGGGACTCCTACAATGAGCAGTTCTTC. Its translation: CASQGDSYNEQFF.

V usage is TRBV4-1 and J usage is TRBJ2-1; 7 bases line up with TRBD2. The CDR3 is 17 residues long. CDR1 is MGHRA, CDR2 YSYEKL, per germline. After removal of 1 base from V and 8 bases from J, the junction contained 14 bases not matched to a gene. The CDR3 region is CASSQGLAGAGRDEQFF. CDR3 nucleotide sequence: TGCGCCAGCAGCCAAGGTCTGGCGGGAGCAGGTCGGGATGAGCAGTTCTTC.

At least ten counts were recorded for this clonotype. V is TRBV19 and J is TRBJ1-2; D is perhaps TRBD1 (5 bases). V lost 7 bases and J lost 1, with 10 bases in between. Looked up from germline, CDR1 is LNHDA and CDR2 is SQIVND (reference sequence). This CDR3 spans 13 amino acids. In DNA, the CDR3 is TGTGCCAGTAACGTTGGGGGTAACTATGGCTACACCTTC. This gives the protein CASNVGGNYGYTF.